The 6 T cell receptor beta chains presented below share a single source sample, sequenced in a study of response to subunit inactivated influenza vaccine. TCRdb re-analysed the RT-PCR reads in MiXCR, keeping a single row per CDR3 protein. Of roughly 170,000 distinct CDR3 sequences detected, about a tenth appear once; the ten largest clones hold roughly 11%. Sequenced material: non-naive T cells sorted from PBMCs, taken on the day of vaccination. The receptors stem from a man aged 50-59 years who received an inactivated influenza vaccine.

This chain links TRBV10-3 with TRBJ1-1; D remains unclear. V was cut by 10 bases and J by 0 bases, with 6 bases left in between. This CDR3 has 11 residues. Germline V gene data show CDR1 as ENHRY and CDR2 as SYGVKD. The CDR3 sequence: CATQLNTEAFF. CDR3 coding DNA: TGTGCCACCCAATTGAACACTGAAGCTTTCTTT.

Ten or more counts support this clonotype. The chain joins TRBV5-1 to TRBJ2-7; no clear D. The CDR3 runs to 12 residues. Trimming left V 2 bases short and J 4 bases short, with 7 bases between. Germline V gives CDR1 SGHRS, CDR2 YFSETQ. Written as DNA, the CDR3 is TGCGCCAGCAGCTTCCAAGGATACGAGCAGTACTTC. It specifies CASSFQGYEQYF.

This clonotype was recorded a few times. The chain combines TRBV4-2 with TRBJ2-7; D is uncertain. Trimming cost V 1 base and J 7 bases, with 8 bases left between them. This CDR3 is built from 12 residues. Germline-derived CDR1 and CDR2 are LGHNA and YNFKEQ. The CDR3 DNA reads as TGTGCCAGCAGCCAAGCGGGTAGAGAGCAGTACTTC. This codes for CASSQAGREQYF.

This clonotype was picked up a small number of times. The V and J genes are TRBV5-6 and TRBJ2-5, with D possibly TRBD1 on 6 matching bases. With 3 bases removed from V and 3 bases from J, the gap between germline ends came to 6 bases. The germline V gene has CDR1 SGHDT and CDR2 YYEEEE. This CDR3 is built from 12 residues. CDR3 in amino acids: CASSWTEETQYF. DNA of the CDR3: TGTGCCAGCAGCTGGACAGAAGAGACCCAGTACTTC.

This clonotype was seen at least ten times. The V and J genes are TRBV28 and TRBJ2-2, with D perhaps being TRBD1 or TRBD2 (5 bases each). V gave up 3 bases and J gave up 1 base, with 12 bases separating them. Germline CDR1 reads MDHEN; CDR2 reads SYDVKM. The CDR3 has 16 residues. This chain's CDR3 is CASSFWGRLNTGELFF. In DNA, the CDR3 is TGTGCCAGCAGTTTTTGGGGGAGACTGAACACCGGGGAGCTGTTTTTT.

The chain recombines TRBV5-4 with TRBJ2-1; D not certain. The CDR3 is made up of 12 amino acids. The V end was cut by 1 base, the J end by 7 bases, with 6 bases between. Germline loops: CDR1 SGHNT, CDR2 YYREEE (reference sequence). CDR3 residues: CASSLLANEQFF. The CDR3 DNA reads TGTGCCAGCAGCTTGCTCGCGAATGAGCAGTTCTTC.